This T cell receptor (beta chain) derives from a study of PD-1 blockade in classical Hodgkin lymphoma. Study-wide background: Patients were administered nivolumab (3 mg/kg intravenously) every 2 weeks. Study-wide results and limits: Relative to healthy donors, newly diagnosed patients reportedly had lower baseline TCR diversity, which was reported as lower still in relapsed/refractory patients. Newly diagnosed patients and complete responders had comparable diversity at baseline.

To note about this clone: No antigen is known for it.

The table came from immunoSEQ multiplex PCR; TCRdb's copy has only in-frame clones and leaves some out. This table has about 9,900 clones, 70% to 85% appearing once. Stated time point: cycle 4 day 1 (C4D1), after five to seven weeks of nivolumab. All patients experienced relapse after autologous stem cell transplantation, and brentuximab vedotin exposure was variable. From thawed PBMCs, CD8+ T cells were isolated by magnetic negative selection. The germline V gene has CDR1 SGHKS and CDR2 YYEKEE (reference sequence). J gave up 2 bases and V 2 bases, and 6 bases lay outside the gene matches. This CDR3 has 16 residues.

The sequence came from a human donor with classical Hodgkin lymphoma. This chain joins TRBV5-5 and TRBJ2-5, with 10 bases lining up with TRBD2. The sequences come from CD8+ T cells from blood, collected before the fourth cycle of nivolumab. CDR3 sequence (DNA): TGTGCCAGCAGCTTAATGCTAGCGGGGGAGCAAGAGACCCAGTACTTC. It codes for CASSLMLAGEQETQYF.